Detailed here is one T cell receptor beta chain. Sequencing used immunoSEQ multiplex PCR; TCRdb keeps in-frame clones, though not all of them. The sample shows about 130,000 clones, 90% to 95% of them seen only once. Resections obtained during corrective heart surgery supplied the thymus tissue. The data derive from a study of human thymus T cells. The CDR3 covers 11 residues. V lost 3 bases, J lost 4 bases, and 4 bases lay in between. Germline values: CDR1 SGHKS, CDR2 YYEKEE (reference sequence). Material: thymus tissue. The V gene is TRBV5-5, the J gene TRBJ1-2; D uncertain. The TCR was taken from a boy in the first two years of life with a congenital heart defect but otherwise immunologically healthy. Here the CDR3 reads CASSSPYGYTF. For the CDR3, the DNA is TGTGCCAGCAGCTCGCCCTATGGCTACACCTTC.